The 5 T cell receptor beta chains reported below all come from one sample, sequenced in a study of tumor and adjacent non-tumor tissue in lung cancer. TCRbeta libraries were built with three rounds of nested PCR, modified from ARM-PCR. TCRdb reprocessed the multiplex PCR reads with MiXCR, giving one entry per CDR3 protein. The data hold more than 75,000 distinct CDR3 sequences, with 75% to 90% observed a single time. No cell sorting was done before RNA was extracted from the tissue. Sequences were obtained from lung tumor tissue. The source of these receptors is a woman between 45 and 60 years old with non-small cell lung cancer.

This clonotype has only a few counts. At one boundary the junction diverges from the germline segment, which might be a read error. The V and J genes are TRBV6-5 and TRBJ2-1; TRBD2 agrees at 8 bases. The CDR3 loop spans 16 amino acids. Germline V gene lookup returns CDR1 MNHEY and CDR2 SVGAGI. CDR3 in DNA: TGTGCCAGTAGGGCCCATGCGGGAGGCTCCCACAATGAGCAGTTCTTC. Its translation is CASRAHAGGSHNEQFF.

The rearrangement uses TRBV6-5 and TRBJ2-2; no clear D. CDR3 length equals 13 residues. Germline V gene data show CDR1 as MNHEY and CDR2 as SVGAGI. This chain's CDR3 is CISSPVLDGELFF. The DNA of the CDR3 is TGTATAAGCAGCCCCGTCTTGGACGGGGAGCTGTTTTTT.

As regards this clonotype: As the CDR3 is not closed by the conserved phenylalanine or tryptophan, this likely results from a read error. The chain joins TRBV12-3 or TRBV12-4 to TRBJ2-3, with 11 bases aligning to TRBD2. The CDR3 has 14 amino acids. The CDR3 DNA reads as TGTACCAGCAGTTTAGCGGGAGGGTCAGATACGCAGTATTGT. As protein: CTSSLAGGSDTQYC.

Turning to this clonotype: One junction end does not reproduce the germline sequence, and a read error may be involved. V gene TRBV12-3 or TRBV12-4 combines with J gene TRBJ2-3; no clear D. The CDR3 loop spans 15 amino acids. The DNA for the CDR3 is TGTACCAGCAGTTTAGAGACACTAAGCACGGATGCGCAGTATTTT. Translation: CTSSLETLSTDAQYF.

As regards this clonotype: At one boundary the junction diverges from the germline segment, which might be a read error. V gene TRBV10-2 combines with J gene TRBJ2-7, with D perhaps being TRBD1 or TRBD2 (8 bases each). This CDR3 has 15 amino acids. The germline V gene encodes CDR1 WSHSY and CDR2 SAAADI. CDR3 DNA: TGCGCCCGCGGGAGGACAGGGCCTAAGACCTACGATCAGTACTTC. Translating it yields CARGRTGPKTYDQYF.